A selection of T cell receptor beta chains follows, all from one sample in a study of CD8 T cells in Susac syndrome. TCRdb fed the immunoSEQ multiplex PCR reads into MiXCR, producing one record per CDR3 protein. The repertoire consists of more than 95,000 distinct CDR3 sequences, with around 94% occurring once and the leading ten covering over 0.2%. The material sequenced was CD8+ T cells from PBMCs. Source of these receptors: a human donor with Susac syndrome. CDR3s include the opening cysteine and the closing phenylalanine or tryptophan. A D gene is named only where the DNA matches it firmly. Size is omitted from some rows. Given values are once, few, many or a class for expanded clones.

j_call clone_size v_call d_call cdr3_aa cdr3_nt
TRBJ2-3 - TRBV15 - CATSRERGGTDTQYF TGTGCCACCAGCAGAGAAAGGGGTGGCACAGATACGCAGTATTTT
TRBJ1-1 - TRBV11-3 - CASSFRGEGTEAFF TGTGCCAGCAGCTTTAGGGGAGAAGGGACTGAAGCTTTCTTT
TRBJ2-1 - TRBV5-4 - CASSLSEKYNEQFF TGTGCCAGCAGCTTGTCGGAAAAGTACAATGAGCAGTTCTTC
TRBJ2-2 - TRBV20-1 TRBD2 CSATGLAGGSAGELFF TGCAGTGCGACGGGACTAGCGGGAGGGTCGGCCGGGGAGCTGTTTTTT
TRBJ2-6 once TRBV4-2 - CASSPLGAGANVLTF TGTGCCAGCAGCCCCTTGGGGGCTGGGGCCAACGTCCTGACTTTC
TRBJ1-5 once TRBV28 TRBD1 CASSVRPQGVSNQPQHF TGTGCCAGCAGTGTTCGGCCACAGGGGGTGAGCAATCAGCCCCAGCATTTT
TRBJ2-7 - TRBV7-9 - CASSDIAHEQYF TGTGCCAGCAGCGATATCGCCCACGAGCAGTACTTC
TRBJ1-2 - TRBV20-1 - CSASDGERGTF TGCAGTGCTAGTGACGGGGAGCGTGGTACCTTC
TRBJ2-1 few TRBV4-3 TRBD2 CASSQGLAGGYNEQFF TGCGCCAGCAGCCAAGGACTAGCGGGAGGGTACAATGAGCAGTTCTTC
TRBJ2-1 once TRBV9 - CASSSRPGGVGNEQFF TGTGCCAGCAGCTCCCGACCGGGCGGCGTGGGCAATGAGCAGTTCTTC
TRBJ1-6 - TRBV9 - CASSAGIIDNSPLHF TGTGCCAGCAGCGCAGGGATTATTGATAATTCACCCCTCCACTTT
TRBJ2-1 - TRBV6-4 TRBD1 CASSMGQNNEQFF TGTGCCAGCAGTATGGGACAGAACAATGAGCAGTTCTTC
TRBJ2-2 - TRBV10-2 TRBD2 CASSGTGASGTTGELFF TGCGCCAGCAGCGGTACGGGGGCTAGCGGGACCACCGGGGAGCTGTTTTTT
TRBJ1-2 - TRBV30 - CAWKGSPYGYTF TGTGCCTGGAAAGGGTCCCCCTATGGCTACACCTTC
TRBJ2-1 - TRBV28 - CASSLWGVTYNEQFF TGTGCCAGCAGTTTATGGGGGGTCACCTACAATGAGCAGTTCTTC
TRBJ2-3 - TRBV7-2 - CASSLVLGGAGTDTQYF TGTGCCAGCAGCTTAGTACTGGGCGGAGCTGGGACAGATACGCAGTATTTT
TRBJ1-2 - TRBV12-3/TRBV12-4 - CASSSRPGYYGYTF TGTGCCAGCAGTTCCAGACCGGGATACTATGGCTACACCTTC
TRBJ1-5 - TRBV6-5 - CASSMMGQPQHF TGTGCCAGCAGTATGATGGGCCAGCCCCAGCATTTT
TRBJ2-7 once TRBV6-5 TRBD2 CASSYPGLAGSAYEQYF TGTGCCAGCAGTTATCCAGGACTAGCGGGATCAGCCTACGAGCAGTACTTC
TRBJ1-1 - TRBV4-1 - CASSQEPQFEAFF TGCGCCAGCAGCCAAGAACCACAGTTTGAAGCTTTCTTT
TRBJ2-7 - TRBV5-5 TRBD1 CASSLAPGQGYEQYF TGTGCCAGCAGTCTCGCCCCCGGACAGGGTTACGAGCAGTACTTC
TRBJ2-7 - TRBV5-1 TRBD1 CASSSGQGLDEQYF TGCGCCAGCAGCTCGGGACAGGGGCTCGACGAGCAGTACTTC
TRBJ2-1 - TRBV6-4 TRBD2 CASSPSGGGDEQFF TGTGCCAGCAGCCCTAGCGGGGGGGGCGATGAGCAGTTCTTC
TRBJ2-1 - TRBV12-3/TRBV12-4 TRBD2 CASSFLAGGFNEQFF TGTGCCAGCAGTTTTCTGGCGGGGGGGTTCAATGAGCAGTTCTTC
TRBJ2-5 - TRBV4-2 TRBD2 CASSQARGGEETQYF TGTGCCAGCAGCCAAGCGCGGGGGGGCGAGGAGACCCAGTACTTC
TRBJ2-1 - TRBV30 TRBD2 CAFLAGGFNEQFF TGTGCCTTTCTAGCGGGGGGTTTCAATGAGCAGTTCTTC
TRBJ2-1 - TRBV6-2/TRBV6-3 - CASRASSGEANEQFF TGTGCCAGCAGAGCGTCATCCGGGGAAGCAAATGAGCAGTTCTTC
TRBJ2-3 - TRBV2 - CASIRTDTQYF TGTGCCAGCATTCGCACAGATACGCAGTATTTT
TRBJ2-1 once TRBV30 - CAWSTDRNNEQFF TGTGCCTGGAGTACCGACAGGAACAATGAGCAGTTCTTC
TRBJ1-2 - TRBV29-1 - CSVGQGSNYGYTF TGCAGCGTTGGCCAGGGGTCTAACTATGGCTACACCTTC
TRBJ2-1 - TRBV9 - CASKGPNNEQFF TGTGCCAGCAAGGGCCCAAACAATGAGCAGTTCTTC
TRBJ2-3 - TRBV30 TRBD2 CAWSGAGGTDTQYF TGTGCCTGGAGTGGAGCGGGGGGTACAGATACGCAGTATTTT
TRBJ1-6 - TRBV11-2 TRBD1 CASSPDRGNSPLHF TGTGCCAGCAGCCCAGACAGGGGGAATTCACCCCTCCACTTT
TRBJ1-5 - TRBV15 - CATESGPYSNQPQHF TGTGCCACCGAATCAGGGCCCTATAGCAATCAGCCCCAGCATTTT
TRBJ2-7 - TRBV5-5 - CASIGGDSYEQYF TGTGCCAGCATTGGTGGGGATTCCTACGAGCAGTACTTC
TRBJ2-3 - TRBV30 TRBD2 CAWSLGLAADTQYF TGTGCCTGGAGCCTTGGACTAGCCGCAGATACGCAGTATTTT
TRBJ2-3 - TRBV6-4 - CASSDSMSDTQYF TGTGCCAGCAGTGACTCGATGTCTGATACGCAGTATTTT
TRBJ2-5 - TRBV11-2 - CASSFSARPETQYF TGTGCCAGCAGCTTCTCCGCCCGGCCGGAGACCCAGTACTTC
TRBJ2-2 - TRBV7-9 - CASSRKSTTGTGELFF TGTGCCAGCAGCCGAAAGTCTACCACGGGCACCGGGGAGCTGTTTTTT
TRBJ2-6 - TRBV6-5 TRBD1 CASSYSYPGQGVFAGANVLTF TGTGCCAGCAGTTACTCGTATCCCGGACAGGGTGTTTTTGCTGGGGCCAACGTCCTGACTTTC
TRBJ1-2 - TRBV20-1 - CSALPGRGASGYTF TGCAGTGCTCTACCGGGGAGGGGGGCTTCTGGCTACACCTTC
TRBJ2-7 - TRBV6-5 - CASSPGALEQYF TGTGCCAGCAGCCCCGGGGCCTTGGAGCAGTACTTC
TRBJ2-1 - TRBV29-1 - CSAYSEPSYNEQFF TGCAGCGCATACAGCGAACCCTCCTACAATGAGCAGTTCTTC
TRBJ1-1 - TRBV9 - CASSVAPGVTEAFF TGTGCCAGCAGCGTAGCTCCGGGGGTGACTGAAGCTTTCTTT
TRBJ2-5 - TRBV7-9 TRBD1 CASSFVLTGGAETQYF TGTGCCAGCAGCTTCGTCCTGACAGGGGGCGCAGAGACCCAGTACTTC
TRBJ1-6 once TRBV15 TRBD1 CATSMGTGYNSPLHF TGTGCCACCAGCATGGGGACAGGGTATAATTCACCCCTCCACTTT
TRBJ1-1 - TRBV9 - CASSVEDSNTEAFF TGTGCCAGCAGCGTCGAGGACTCAAACACTGAAGCTTTCTTT
TRBJ2-3 - TRBV20-1 - CSAPRAQREAASTDTQYF TGCAGTGCGCCGAGGGCCCAAAGGGAAGCGGCTTCCACAGATACGCAGTATTTT
TRBJ2-5 - TRBV6-5 - CASSSTVVETQYF TGTGCCAGCAGTTCGACAGTCGTGGAGACCCAGTACTTC
TRBJ2-3 - TRBV21-1 - CASSPWTGTSTDTQYF TGTGCCAGCAGTCCTTGGACGGGCACCTCCACAGATACGCAGTATTTT
TRBJ2-5 - TRBV18 - CASSPSPGAETQYF TGTGCCAGCTCACCATCCCCCGGGGCAGAGACCCAGTACTTC
TRBJ2-7 - TRBV7-3 - CASSPDSGGPAYEQYF TGTGCCAGCAGCCCCGACAGTGGCGGTCCCGCCTACGAGCAGTACTTC
TRBJ2-3 - TRBV29-1 - CSVEGAGRADTQYF TGCAGCGTTGAAGGAGCAGGGAGAGCAGATACGCAGTATTTT
TRBJ2-1 - TRBV30 TRBD2 CAWTISVLAAEQFF TGTGCCTGGACGATTTCCGTACTAGCGGCTGAGCAGTTCTTC
TRBJ1-4 - TRBV29-1 - CSVRDPVGEKLFF TGCAGCGTTCGGGACCCCGTAGGTGAAAAACTGTTTTTT
TRBJ2-5 - TRBV6-5 - CASSYSMGAEYQETQYF TGTGCCAGCAGTTACTCCATGGGGGCCGAGTACCAAGAGACCCAGTACTTC